What follows is one TCR beta chain and its context. Antigen: not known. The CDR3 is 12 residues long. CDR1 is SEHNR and CDR2 is FQNEAQ in the germline V gene (reference sequence). The V end lost 3 bases, the J end lost 1 base, and 3 bases lay between the germline ends. Researchers ran the PCR with 60 Vbeta and 13 Jbeta primers. The data were produced by immunoSEQ multiplex PCR, yet TCRdb's version contains in-frame clones alone and is incomplete. The sample includes around 200,000 clones, approximately 84% seen only once; the top ten take more than 0.5%. The data are from a study of cytomegalovirus exposure and HLA in healthy donors. Study-wide results and caveats: Some highly shared sequence variants likely arose as a pipeline artifact. Whilst most TCR sequences proved rare, a subset of public TCRs occurred across many donors.

Donors sampled were nominally healthy, though unrecorded immune exposures were likely. The clonotype comes from a woman in her thirties or forties in good health and CMV-seronegative. Sequenced sample: PBMCs. V and J are TRBV7-9 and TRBJ2-5, with D uncertain. The CDR3 sequence: CASSFSQETQYF. DNA of the CDR3: TGTGCCAGCAGCTTCAGCCAAGAGACCCAGTACTTC.